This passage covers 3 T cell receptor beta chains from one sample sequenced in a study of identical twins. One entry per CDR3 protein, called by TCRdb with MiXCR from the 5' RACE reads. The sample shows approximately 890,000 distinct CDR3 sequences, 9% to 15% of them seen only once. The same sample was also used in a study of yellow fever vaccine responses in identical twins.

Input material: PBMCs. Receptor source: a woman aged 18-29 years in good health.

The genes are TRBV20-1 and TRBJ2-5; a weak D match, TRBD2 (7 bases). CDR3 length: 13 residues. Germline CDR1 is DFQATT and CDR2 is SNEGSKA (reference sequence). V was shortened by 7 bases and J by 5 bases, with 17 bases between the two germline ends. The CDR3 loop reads CSEGRGAQETQYF. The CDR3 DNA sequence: TGCAGTGAGGGTCGGGGGGCTCAGGAGACCCAGTACTTC.

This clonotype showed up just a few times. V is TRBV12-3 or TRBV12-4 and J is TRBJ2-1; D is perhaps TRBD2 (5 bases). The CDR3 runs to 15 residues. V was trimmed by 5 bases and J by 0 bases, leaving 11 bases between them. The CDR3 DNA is TGTGCCAGCAGTCGGCTAGCTGTCTCCTACAATGAGCAGTTCTTC. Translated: CASSRLAVSYNEQFF.

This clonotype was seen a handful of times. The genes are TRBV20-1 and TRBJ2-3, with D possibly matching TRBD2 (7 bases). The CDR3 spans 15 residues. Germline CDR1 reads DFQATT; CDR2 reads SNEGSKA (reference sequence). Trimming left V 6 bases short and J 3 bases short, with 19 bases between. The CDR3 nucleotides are TGCAGTGCCACCCGTGGGGGGGCGGGAACAGATACGCAGTATTTT. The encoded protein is CSATRGGAGTDTQYF.